This T cell receptor beta chain was identified in a study of blood T cell repertoires in COVID-19. Study in general: From the United States, Italy and Spain came samples of acute and convalescent COVID-19. T cells, B-cell-depleted T cells, or PBMCs provided the cDNA or gDNA that served as material.

There are 13 residues in the CDR3. After removal of 6 bases from V and 4 bases from J, the junction contained 5 bases not matched to a gene. From germline, CDR1 is MNHEY and CDR2 SMNVEV (reference sequence). The table came from immunoSEQ multiplex PCR; TCRdb's copy has only in-frame clones and leaves some out. The sample holds some 210,000 clones, roughly 89% seen once. This clone has only one observation. The chain uses TRBV27 and TRBJ2-7, with 8 positions matching TRBD1. This TCR was recovered from a man younger than 35 with acute COVID-19. The sequenced sample was PBMCs or T cells enriched from blood (not recorded which). CDR3 bases: TGTGCCAGCAGAGGACAGGGAAAGTACGAGCAGTACTTC. Residues: CASRGQGKYEQYF.